These 5 T cell receptor beta chains originate from one sample sequenced in a study of CD8 T cells in ankylosing spondylitis. TCRdb reprocessed the 5' RACE reads via MiXCR and lists one record per CDR3 protein. The repertoire holds around 39,000 distinct CDR3 sequences, with roughly 13% as singletons. Sequencing used synovial fluid, either unsorted or a sorted T cell fraction (not recorded which). Source of these receptors: a male donor with ankylosing spondylitis.

The table lists this clonotype with many counts. The chain joins TRBV12-3 or TRBV12-4 to TRBJ1-2, with D unclear. The V gene lost 6 bases and the J gene lost 6 bases, with 26 bases spanning the gap. The CDR3 is made up of 17 amino acids. This CDR3 reads CASSPSGPLAAEDGYTF. In DNA, the CDR3 is TGTGCCAGCAGCCCATCCGGGCCGTTGGCCGCTGAAGATGGCTACACCTTC.

There are many counts of this clonotype. The V and J genes are TRBV10-3 and TRBJ2-1; D perhaps matches TRBD1 (6 bases). The germline CDR1 and CDR2 sequences are ENHRY and SYGVKD. The CDR3 has 16 amino acids. The germline V and J ends were trimmed by 5 bases and 3 bases, with 17 bases remaining between them. The CDR3 DNA is TGTGCCATCAGTAAAATGCAGGGGCCATTCTACAATGAGCAGTTCTTC. Its translation: CAISKMQGPFYNEQFF.

This clonotype was picked up many times. The chain joins TRBV4-3 to TRBJ1-1; 7 nucleotides align to TRBD1. J gave up 1 base and V 1 base, and 6 bases lay outside the gene matches. CDR3 length equals 16 residues. CDR1 LGHNA and CDR2 YSLEER come from the germline V gene. CDR3 sequence reads: CASSQGQGVTNTEAFF. CDR3 sequence (DNA): TGCGCCAGCAGCCAAGGGCAGGGGGTTACGAACACTGAAGCTTTCTTT.

The chain couples TRBV6-1 to TRBJ1-5; TRBD1 aligns across 7 bases. The CDR3 runs 19 residues. Germline CDR1 MNHNS, CDR2 SASEGT. V lost 5 bases to trimming and J lost 5 bases; unmatched junction nucleotides: 21. CDR3 sequence (DNA): TGTGCCAGCAGTATGACATGGACAGGAACAACCGGGTGGGATCAGCCCCAGCATTTT. Translated: CASSMTWTGTTGWDQPQHF.

This chain links TRBV20-1 with TRBJ2-7; no definite D call. Germline assignment: CDR1 DFQATT and CDR2 SNEGSKA (reference sequence). V was shortened by 6 bases and J by 3 bases, with 18 bases between the two germline ends. The CDR3 is 14 residues long. CDR3 sequence reads: CSAGDRMLGYEQYF. CDR3 nucleotides: TGCAGTGCCGGAGACCGAATGTTAGGCTACGAGCAGTACTTC.